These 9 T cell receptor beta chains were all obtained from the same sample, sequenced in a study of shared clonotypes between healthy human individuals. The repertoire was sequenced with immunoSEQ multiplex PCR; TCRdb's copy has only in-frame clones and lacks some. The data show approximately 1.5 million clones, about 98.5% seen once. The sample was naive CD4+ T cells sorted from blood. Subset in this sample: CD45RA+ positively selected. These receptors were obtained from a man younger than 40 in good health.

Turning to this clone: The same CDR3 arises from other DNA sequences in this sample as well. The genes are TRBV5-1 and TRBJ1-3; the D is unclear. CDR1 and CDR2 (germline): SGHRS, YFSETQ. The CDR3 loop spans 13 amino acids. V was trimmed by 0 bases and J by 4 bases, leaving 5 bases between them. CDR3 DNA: TGCGCCAGCAGCTTGGAGGCGGGAAACACCATATATTTT. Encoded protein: CASSLEAGNTIYF.

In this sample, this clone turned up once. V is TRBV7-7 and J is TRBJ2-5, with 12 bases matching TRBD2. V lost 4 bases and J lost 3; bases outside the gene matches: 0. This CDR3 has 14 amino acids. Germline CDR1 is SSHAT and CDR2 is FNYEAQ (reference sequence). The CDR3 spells CASSWTSGKETQYF. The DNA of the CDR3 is TGTGCCAGCAGCTGGACTAGCGGGAAAGAGACCCAGTACTTC.

CDR3 in DNA: TGTGCCAGCAGCTCCCGGGACAGCTCTGGAAACACCATATATTTT. Protein sequence: CASSSRDSSGNTIYF. V usage is TRBV12-1 and J usage is TRBJ1-3; no DNA check was done on the table's D call, TRBD1. TRBV12-1 is recorded as a pseudogene. The CDR3 loop spans 15 amino acids.

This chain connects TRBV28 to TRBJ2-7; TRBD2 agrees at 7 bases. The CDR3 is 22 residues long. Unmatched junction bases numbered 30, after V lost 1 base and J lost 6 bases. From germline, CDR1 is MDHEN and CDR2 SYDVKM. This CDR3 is CASSLLAYPYGQLALQTIEQYF. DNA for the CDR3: TGTGCCAGCAGTTTATTGGCGTATCCATATGGCCAACTAGCGCTTCAGACGATCGAGCAGTACTTC. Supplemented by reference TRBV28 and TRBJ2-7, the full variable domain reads DVKVTQSSRYLVKRTGEKVFLECVQDMDHENMFWYRQDPGLGLRLIYFSYDVKMKEKGDIPEGYSVSREKKERFSLILESASTNQTSMYLCASSLLAYPYGQLALQTIEQYFGPGTRLTVT.

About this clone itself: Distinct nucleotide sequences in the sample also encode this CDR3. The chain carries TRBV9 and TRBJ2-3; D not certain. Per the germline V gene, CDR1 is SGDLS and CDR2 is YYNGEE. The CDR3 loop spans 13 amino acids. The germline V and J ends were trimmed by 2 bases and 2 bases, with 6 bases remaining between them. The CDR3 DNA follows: TGTGCCAGCAGCGTGGGGAACACAGATACGCAGTATTTT. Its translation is CASSVGNTDTQYF.

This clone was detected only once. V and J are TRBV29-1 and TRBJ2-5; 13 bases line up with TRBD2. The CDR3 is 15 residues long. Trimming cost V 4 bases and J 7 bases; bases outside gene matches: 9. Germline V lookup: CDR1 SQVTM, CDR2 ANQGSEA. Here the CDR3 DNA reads TGCAGCGTTGGAAGGACTAGCGGGGGAAGAGGGACCCAGTACTTC. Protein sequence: CSVGRTSGGRGTQYF.

The CDR3 region has the DNA TGTGCCAGCGGAAACTACAGGGGATCAGGGGAGACCCAGTACTTC. This translates into CASGNYRGSGETQYF. This sequence joins TRBV27 and TRBJ2-5, with 7 bases aligning to TRBD1. Germline loops: CDR1 MNHEY, CDR2 SMNVEV (reference sequence). The CDR3 spans 15 residues. V was clipped by 8 bases and J by 5 bases; unmatched bases: 14.

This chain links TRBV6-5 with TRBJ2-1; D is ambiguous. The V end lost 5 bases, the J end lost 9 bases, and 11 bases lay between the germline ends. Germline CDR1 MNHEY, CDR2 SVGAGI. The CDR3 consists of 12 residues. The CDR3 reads CASSQTPAEQFF. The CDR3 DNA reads TGTGCCAGCAGTCAAACCCCCGCTGAGCAGTTCTTC.

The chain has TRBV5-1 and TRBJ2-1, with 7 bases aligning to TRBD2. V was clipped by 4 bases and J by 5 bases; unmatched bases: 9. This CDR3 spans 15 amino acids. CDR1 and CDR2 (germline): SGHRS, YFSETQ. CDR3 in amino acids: CASSRVGLGNNEQFF. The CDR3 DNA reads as TGCGCCAGCAGCCGGGTCGGACTAGGTAACAATGAGCAGTTCTTC. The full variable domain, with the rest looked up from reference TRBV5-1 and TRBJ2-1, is KAGVTQTPRYLIKTRGQQVTLSCSPISGHRSVSWYQQTPGQGLQFLFEYFSETQRNKGNFPGRFSGRQFSNSRSEMNVSTLELGDSALYLCASSRVGLGNNEQFFGPGTRLTVL.